This T cell receptor (beta chain) derives from a study of T cells after yellow fever vaccination. V dropped 4 bases and J dropped 1 base, with 6 bases sitting between them. This CDR3 is 13 amino acids long. CDR1 is SGHDT, CDR2 YYEEEE, per germline. To note about this clonotype: Antigen: not known.

Study observations and caveats: Relatively few clonotypes were ones that appeared in both CD4 and CD8 compartments. Subsequent booster samples again held most clones from primary vaccination (approximately 95% CD4, roughly 91% CD8). By day 5 rather than day 15, the secondary response had peaked, though it was weaker.

TCRdb itself ran the 5' RACE reads through MiXCR, one entry per CDR3 protein. The sample contains a few hundred thousand distinct CDR3 sequences, less than 20% of which appear only once. The sample consisted of PBMCs, taken 15 days after the yellow fever booster vaccination. The sequence was obtained from a man aged 30-40 years who received the YFV17D yellow fever vaccine. The J gene is TRBJ2-4, the V gene TRBV5-6; D gene uncertain. The CDR3 coding sequence is TGTGCCAGCAGCGGTACGGCCAAAAACATTCAGTACTTC. This sequence encodes CASSGTAKNIQYF.